This TCR beta chain appears in the sequencing data of a study of blood T cell repertoires in COVID-19. Overall study: Acute and convalescent COVID-19 specimens originated in the United States, Italy and Spain. PBMCs, B-cell-depleted T cells, or T cells provided the cDNA or gDNA that made up the material.

CDR3 length equals 16 residues. Germline V gene data show CDR1 as MNHNS and CDR2 as SASEGT. V shed 2 bases and J shed 10 bases, with 18 bases lying between them. The authors' processing: Reference gene primers were amplified, and this amplification served to estimate nucleated cell counts. Here immunoSEQ multiplex PCR was the method, and the copy in TCRdb shows in-frame clones only, minus some. V, J and clone size derive from that table, while D and trimming were established from the DNA sequence. The profile shows about 46,000 clones, about 88% of them singletons. The V gene is TRBV6-1, the J gene TRBJ1-6, with D possibly TRBD1 on 6 matching bases. Input material: peripheral blood. The receptor's source is a man aged 55 to 70 with acute or convalescent COVID-19. In DNA form, the CDR3 reads TGTGCCAGCAGTGAATCAGGGGTGCTGGATTTGTCACCCCTCCACTTT. Its translation: CASSESGVLDLSPLHF.